The source of this T cell receptor (beta chain) is a study of cytomegalovirus exposure and HLA in healthy donors. 60 Vbeta and 13 Jbeta primers were used in PCR. Clones were read by immunoSEQ multiplex PCR, and TCRdb kept only the in-frame ones, dropping some. The data show about 67,000 clones, roughly 77% seen once. With regard to this clone: Its matching antigen is unknown.

Notes on the study in general: Most of the TCR beta V segments (in an earlier analysis) were productive either about 87% or about 30% of the time. Accurate predictions that matched the HLA-A and HLA-B alleles of most subjects were reportedly made from TCR beta sequences. In a later analysis, common viral pathogens appeared linked to several of the most significant clusters.

Sequencing was done on a sample of PBMCs. The sequence came from a woman aged 25 to 45 in good health and CMV-seronegative.

The CDR3 is CASSRQGHNEKLFF. CDR3 bases: TGTGCCAGCAGCCGACAGGGCCATAATGAAAAACTGTTTTTT. The chain has TRBV27 and TRBJ1-4; 7 bases line up with TRBD1. CDR1 MNHEY and CDR2 SMNVEV come from the germline V gene (reference sequence). Trimming at V came to 6 bases and at J to 4 bases, leaving 5 bases not matched to a gene. CDR3 length equals 14 residues.